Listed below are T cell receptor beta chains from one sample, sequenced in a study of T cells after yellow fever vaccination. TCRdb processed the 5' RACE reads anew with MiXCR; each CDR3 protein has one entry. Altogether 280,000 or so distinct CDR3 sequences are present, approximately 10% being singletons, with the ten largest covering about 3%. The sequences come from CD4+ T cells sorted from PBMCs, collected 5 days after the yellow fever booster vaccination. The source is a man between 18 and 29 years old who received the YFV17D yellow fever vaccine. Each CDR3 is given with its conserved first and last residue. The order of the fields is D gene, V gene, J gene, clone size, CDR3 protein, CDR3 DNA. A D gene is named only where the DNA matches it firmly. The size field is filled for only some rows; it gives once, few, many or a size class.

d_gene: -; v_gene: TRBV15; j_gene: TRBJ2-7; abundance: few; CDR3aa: CATRKEGSEQYF; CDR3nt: TGTGCCACCAGAAAAGAGGGTTCCGAGCAGTACTTC
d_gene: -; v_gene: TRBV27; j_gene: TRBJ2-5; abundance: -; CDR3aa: CASSSSWTGAFQETQYF; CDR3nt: -
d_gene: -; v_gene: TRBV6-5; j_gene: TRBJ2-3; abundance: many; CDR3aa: CASSYGFGLGDTQYF; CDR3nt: TGTGCCAGCAGTTACGGGTTCGGCCTCGGGGATACGCAGTATTTT
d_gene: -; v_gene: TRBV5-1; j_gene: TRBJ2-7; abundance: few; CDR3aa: CASSLDPGLTSYEQYF; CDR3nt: TGCGCCAGCAGCTTGGATCCGGGACTGACCTCCTACGAGCAGTACTTC
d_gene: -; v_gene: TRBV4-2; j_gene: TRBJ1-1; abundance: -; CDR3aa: CASSQGTRRNTEAFF; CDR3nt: TGTGCCAGCAGCCAGGGGACACGGCGGAACACTGAAGCTTTCTTT
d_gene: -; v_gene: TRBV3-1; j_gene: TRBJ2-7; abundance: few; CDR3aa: CASSQGLSYEQYF; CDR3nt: TGTGCCAGCAGCCAAGGACTCAGCTACGAGCAGTACTTC
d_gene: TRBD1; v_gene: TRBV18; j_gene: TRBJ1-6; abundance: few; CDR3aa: CASSPWSQGADSPLHF; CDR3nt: TGTGCCAGCTCCCCGTGGTCGCAGGGGGCTGATTCACCCCTCCACTTT
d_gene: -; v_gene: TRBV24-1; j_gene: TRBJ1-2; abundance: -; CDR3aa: CATSDFTGDGYTF; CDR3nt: TGTGCCACCAGTGATTTTACGGGGGATGGCTACACCTTC
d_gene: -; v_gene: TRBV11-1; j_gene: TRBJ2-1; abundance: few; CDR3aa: CASSLASLDEQFF; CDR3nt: TGTGCCAGCAGCTTAGCCTCGTTGGATGAGCAGTTCTTC
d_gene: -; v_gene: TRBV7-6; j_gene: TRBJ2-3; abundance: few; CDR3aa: CASSRTTGFLNTQYF; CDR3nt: TGTGCCAGCAGCCGAACGACGGGATTCTTGAATACGCAGTATTTT
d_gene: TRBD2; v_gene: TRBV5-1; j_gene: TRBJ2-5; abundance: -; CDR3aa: CASSLAPGLAGQETQYF; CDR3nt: TGCGCCAGCAGCTTGGCTCCGGGACTAGCGGGACAAGAGACCCAGTACTTC
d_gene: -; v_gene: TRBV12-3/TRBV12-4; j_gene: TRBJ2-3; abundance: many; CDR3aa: CASVADGDTQYF; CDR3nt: TGTGCCAGCGTGGCTGACGGTGATACGCAGTATTTT
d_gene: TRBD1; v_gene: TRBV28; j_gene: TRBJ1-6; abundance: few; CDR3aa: CASSLDRGVYNSPLHF; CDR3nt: TGTGCCAGCAGTTTGGACAGGGGGGTTTATAATTCACCCCTCCACTTT
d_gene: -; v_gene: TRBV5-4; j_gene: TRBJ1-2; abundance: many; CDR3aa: CASSLDNYGYTF; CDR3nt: TGCGCCAGCAGCTTGGATAACTATGGCTACACCTTC